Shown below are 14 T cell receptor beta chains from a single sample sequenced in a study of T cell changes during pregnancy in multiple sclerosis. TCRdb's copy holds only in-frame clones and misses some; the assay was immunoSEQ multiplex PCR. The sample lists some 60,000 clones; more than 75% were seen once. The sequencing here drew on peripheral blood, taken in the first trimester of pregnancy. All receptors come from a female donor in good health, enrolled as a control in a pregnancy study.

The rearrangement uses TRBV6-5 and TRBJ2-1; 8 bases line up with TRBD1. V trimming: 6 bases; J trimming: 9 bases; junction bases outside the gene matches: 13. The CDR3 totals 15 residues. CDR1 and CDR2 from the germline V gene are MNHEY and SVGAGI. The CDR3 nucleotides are TGTGCCAGCAGATCCCCGGACAGGGCTAGAGGTGAGCAGTTCTTC. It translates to CASRSPDRARGEQFF.

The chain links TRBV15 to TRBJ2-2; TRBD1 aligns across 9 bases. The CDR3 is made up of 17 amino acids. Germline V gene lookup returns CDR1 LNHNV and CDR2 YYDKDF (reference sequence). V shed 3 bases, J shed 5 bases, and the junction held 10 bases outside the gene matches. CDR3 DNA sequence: TGTGCCACCAGCAGGGGACAGGGCGAGAGTAGTACCGGGGAGCTGTTTTTT. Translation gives CATSRGQGESSTGELFF. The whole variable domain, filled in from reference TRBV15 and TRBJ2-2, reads DAMVIQNPRYQVTQFGKPVTLSCSQTLNHNVMYWYQQKSSQAPKLLFHYYDKDFNNEADTPDNFQSRRPNTSFCFLDIRSPGLGDTAMYLCATSRGQGESSTGELFFGEGSRLTVL.

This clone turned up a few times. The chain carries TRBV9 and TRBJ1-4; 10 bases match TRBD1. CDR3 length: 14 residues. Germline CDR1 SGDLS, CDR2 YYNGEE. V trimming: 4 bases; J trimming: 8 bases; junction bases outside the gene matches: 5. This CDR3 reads CASSPGTGVEKLFF. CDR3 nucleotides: TGTGCCAGCAGCCCCGGGACAGGGGTCGAAAAACTGTTTTTT. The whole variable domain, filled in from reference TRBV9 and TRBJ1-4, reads DSGVTQTPKHLITATGQRVTLRCSPRSGDLSVYWYQQSLDQGLQFLIQYYNGEERAKGNILERFSAQQFPDLHSELNLSSLELGDSALYFCASSPGTGVEKLFFGSGTQLSVL.

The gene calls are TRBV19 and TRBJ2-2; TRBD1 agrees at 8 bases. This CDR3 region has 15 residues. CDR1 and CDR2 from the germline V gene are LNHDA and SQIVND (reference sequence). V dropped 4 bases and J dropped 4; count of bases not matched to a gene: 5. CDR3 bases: TGTGCCAGTAGTAAGGACAGGGAGGTCACCGGGGAGCTGTTTTTT. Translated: CASSKDREVTGELFF.

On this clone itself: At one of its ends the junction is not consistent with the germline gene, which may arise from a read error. The CDR3 is CASSFLGGASFEQYF. The CDR3 DNA reads as TGTGCCAGCAGTTTCTTAGGGGGCGCATCCTTCGAGCAGTACTTC. This sequence joins TRBV28 and TRBJ2-7, with 7 nucleotides matching TRBD1. Germline V gene data show CDR1 as MDHEN and CDR2 as SYDVKM. This CDR3 is 15 amino acids long.

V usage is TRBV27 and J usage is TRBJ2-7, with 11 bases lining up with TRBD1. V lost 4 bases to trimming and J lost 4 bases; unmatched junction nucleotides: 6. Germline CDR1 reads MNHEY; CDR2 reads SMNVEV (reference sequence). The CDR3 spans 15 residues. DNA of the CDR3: TGTGCCAGCAGTTCCGGGGACAGGGGGTTTTACGAGCAGTACTTC. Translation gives CASSSGDRGFYEQYF.

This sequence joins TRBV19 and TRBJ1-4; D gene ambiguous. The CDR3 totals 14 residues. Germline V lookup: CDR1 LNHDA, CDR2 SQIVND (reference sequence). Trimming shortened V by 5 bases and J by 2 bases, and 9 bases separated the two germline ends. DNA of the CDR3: TGTGCCAGTAGTTTGACTAGGACTAATGAAAAACTGTTTTTT. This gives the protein CASSLTRTNEKLFF.

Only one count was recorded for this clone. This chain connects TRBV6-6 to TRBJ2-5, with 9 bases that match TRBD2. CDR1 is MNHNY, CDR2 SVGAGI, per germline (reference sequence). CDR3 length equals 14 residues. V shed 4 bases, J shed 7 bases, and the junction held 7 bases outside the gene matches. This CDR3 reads CASSLAGDLSTQYF. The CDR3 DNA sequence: TGTGCCAGCAGTTTAGCGGGGGACCTCTCGACCCAGTACTTC.

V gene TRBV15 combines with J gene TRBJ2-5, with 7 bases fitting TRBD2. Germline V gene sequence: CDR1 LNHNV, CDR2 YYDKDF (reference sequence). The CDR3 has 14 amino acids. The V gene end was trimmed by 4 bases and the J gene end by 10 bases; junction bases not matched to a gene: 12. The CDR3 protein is CATSTSGARRDQYF. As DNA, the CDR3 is TGTGCCACCAGCACAAGCGGGGCCCGGAGGGACCAGTACTTC.

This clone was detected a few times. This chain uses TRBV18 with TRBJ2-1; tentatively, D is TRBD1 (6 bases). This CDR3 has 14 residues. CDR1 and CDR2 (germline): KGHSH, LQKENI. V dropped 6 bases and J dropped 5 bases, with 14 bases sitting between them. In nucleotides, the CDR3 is TGTGCCAGCTCCCCCCGGGACACCAACAATGAGCAGTTCTTC. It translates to CASSPRDTNNEQFF.

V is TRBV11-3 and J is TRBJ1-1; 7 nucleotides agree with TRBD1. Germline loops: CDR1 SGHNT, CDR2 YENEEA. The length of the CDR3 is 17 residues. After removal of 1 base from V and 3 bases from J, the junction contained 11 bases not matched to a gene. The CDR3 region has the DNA TGTGCCAGCAGCTTAGGGCCCGGGACAGAAGGGTACACTGAAGCTTTCTTT. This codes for CASSLGPGTEGYTEAFF.

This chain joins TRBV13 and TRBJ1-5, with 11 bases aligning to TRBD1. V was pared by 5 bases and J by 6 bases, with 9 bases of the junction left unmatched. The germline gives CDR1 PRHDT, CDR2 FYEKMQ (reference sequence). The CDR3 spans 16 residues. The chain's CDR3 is CASSAQGTGGPQPQHF. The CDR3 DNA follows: TGTGCCAGCAGCGCCCAAGGGACAGGGGGTCCTCAGCCCCAGCATTTT.

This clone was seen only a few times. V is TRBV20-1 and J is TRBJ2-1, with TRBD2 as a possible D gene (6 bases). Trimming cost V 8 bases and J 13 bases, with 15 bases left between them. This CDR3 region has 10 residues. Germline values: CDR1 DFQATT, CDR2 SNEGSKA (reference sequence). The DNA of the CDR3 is TGCAGTACCACCGGGACTCCTCAGTTCTTC. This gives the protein CSTTGTPQFF.

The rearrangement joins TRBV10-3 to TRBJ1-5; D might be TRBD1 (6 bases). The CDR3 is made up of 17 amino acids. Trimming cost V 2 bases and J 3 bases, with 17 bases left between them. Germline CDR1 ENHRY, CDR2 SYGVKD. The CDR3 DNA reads TGTGCCATCAGTGAGAAAGCGCCCAGGGGCAACAATCAGCCCCAGCATTTT. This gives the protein CAISEKAPRGNNQPQHF.